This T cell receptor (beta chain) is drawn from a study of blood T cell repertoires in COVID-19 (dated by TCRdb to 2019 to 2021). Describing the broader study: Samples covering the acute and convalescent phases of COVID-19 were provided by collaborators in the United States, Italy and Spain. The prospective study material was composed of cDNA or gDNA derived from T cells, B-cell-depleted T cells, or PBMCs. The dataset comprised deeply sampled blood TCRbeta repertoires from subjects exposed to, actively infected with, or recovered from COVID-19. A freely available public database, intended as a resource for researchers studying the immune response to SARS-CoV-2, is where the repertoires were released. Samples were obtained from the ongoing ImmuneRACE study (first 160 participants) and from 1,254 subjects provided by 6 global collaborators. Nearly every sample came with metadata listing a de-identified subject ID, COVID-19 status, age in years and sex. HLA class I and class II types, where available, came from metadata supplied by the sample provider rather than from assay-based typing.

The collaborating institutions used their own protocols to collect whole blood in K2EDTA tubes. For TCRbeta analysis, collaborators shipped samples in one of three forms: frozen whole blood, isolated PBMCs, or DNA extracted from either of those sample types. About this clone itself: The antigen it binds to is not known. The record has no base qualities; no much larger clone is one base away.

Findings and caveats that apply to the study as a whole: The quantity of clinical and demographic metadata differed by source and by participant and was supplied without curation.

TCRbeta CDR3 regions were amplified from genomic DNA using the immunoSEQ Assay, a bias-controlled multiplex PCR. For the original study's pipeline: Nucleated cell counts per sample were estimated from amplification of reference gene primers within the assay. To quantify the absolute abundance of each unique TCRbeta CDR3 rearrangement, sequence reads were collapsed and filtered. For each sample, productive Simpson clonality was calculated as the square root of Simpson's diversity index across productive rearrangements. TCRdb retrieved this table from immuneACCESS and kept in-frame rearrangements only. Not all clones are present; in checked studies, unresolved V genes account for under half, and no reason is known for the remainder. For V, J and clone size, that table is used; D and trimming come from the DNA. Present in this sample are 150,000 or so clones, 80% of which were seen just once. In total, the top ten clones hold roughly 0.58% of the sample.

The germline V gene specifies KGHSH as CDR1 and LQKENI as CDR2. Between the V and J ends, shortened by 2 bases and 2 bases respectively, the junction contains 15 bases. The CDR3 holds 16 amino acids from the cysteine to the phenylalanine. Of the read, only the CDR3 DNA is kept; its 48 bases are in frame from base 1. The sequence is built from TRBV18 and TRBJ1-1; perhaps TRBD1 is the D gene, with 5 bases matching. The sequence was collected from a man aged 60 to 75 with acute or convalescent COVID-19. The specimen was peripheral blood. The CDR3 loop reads CASSPGGGGVNTEAFF. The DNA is TGTGCCAGCTCACCAGGGGGAGGAGGGGTCAACACTGAAGCTTTCTTT.